The present T cell receptor beta chain was sequenced within a study of CD8 T cells in ankylosing spondylitis. Study-wide results and limits: Seemingly distinctive of ankylosing spondylitis blood was a TCR beta motif formed by eight highly homologous variants.

TCRdb re-called the 5' RACE reads with MiXCR, one entry per CDR3 protein. The repertoire consists of 700,000 to 850,000 distinct CDR3 sequences, with about an eighth occurring once and the leading ten covering less than 0.65%. Regarding this clonotype: Antigen: not known.

The sequenced material came from blood, either unsorted or a sorted T cell fraction (not recorded which). The clonotype originates from a male donor with ankylosing spondylitis.

The CDR3 region has the DNA TGCAGTGCTGAGGATACGTCCGGGACTCACAGATCCTACGAGCAGTACTTC. Encoded protein: CSAEDTSGTHRSYEQYF. The chain carries TRBV20-1 and TRBJ2-7, with D maybe TRBD2 (6 bases). CDR1 and CDR2 (germline): DFQATT, SNEGSKA (reference sequence). The V end was cut by 5 bases, the J end by 1 base, with 24 bases between. CDR3 size: 17 residues.